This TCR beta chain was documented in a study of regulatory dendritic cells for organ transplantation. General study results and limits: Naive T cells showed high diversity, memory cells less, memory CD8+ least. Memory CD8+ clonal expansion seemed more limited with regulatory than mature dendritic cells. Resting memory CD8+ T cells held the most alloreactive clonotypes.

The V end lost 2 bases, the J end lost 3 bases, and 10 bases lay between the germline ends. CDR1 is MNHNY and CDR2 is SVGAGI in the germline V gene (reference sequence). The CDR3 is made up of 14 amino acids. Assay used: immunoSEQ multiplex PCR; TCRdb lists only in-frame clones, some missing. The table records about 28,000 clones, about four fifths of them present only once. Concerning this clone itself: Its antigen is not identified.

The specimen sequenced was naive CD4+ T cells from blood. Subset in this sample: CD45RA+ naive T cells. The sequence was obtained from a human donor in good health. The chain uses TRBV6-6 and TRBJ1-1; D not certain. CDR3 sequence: CASSYVGQDTEAFF. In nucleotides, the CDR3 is TGTGCCAGCAGTTACGTAGGTCAGGACACTGAAGCTTTCTTT.